A single sample gave rise to the 17 T cell receptor beta chains below, sequenced in a study of shared clonotypes between healthy human individuals. Clones were read by immunoSEQ multiplex PCR, and TCRdb kept only the in-frame ones, dropping some. The sample carries approximately 940,000 clones, around three quarters recorded once. The specimen was memory CD4+ T cells sorted from blood. The sample's subset: CD45RA-negative fraction. Source of these receptors: a man between 18 and 29 years old in good health.

This chain joins TRBV10-3 and TRBJ2-6; possible D gene TRBD2, 5 bases. Germline V CDR1 and CDR2: ENHRY, SYGVKD. V was shortened by 6 bases and J by 0 bases, with 6 bases between the two germline ends. This CDR3 region has 14 residues. In DNA form, the CDR3 reads TGTGCCATCAGCGACTACTCTGGGGCCAACGTCCTGACTTTC. Its translation is CAISDYSGANVLTF.

Only a few counts were recorded for this clone. Other DNA sequences within the sample encode an identical CDR3. The CDR3 loop is CASRRGVHNEQFF. The CDR3, as DNA: TGTGCCAGCAGGAGGGGGGTCCACAATGAGCAGTTCTTC. The chain links TRBV2 to TRBJ2-1; perhaps D is TRBD1 or TRBD2 (6 bases each). Between the trimmed V and J ends, which lost 6 bases and 5 bases, there was a span of 11 bases. CDR3 size: 13 residues. Per the germline V gene, CDR1 is SNHLY and CDR2 is FYNNEI.

The genes are TRBV18 and TRBJ1-1; D is unclear. The V gene lost 5 bases and the J gene lost 1 base, with 8 bases spanning the gap. The germline V gene encodes CDR1 KGHSH and CDR2 LQKENI. This CDR3 is built from 13 residues. The CDR3 reads CASSWTENTEAFF. The CDR3 region has the DNA TGTGCCAGCTCATGGACGGAGAACACTGAAGCTTTCTTT.

This clone was seen a few times. The chain is built from TRBV28 and TRBJ2-7; TRBD2 aligns across 10 bases. The CDR3 loop spans 14 amino acids. The junction had 8 bases not matched to a gene; V was cut back by 8 bases and J by 4 bases. CDR1 MDHEN and CDR2 SYDVKM come from the germline V gene. CDR3 sequence (DNA): TGTGCCAGCCTCGAGCGGGGGGGCCTATACGAGCAGTACTTC. Amino acids: CASLERGGLYEQYF.

The chain combines TRBV19 with TRBJ2-2; 7 nucleotides line up with TRBD1. This CDR3 contains 13 residues. Germline V CDR1 and CDR2: LNHDA, SQIVND (reference sequence). With 5 bases clipped from V and 8 bases from J, the junction kept 5 bases outside the gene matches. The CDR3 region has the DNA TGTGCCAGTAGTGCACAGGGGAAGGGGGAGCTGTTTTTT. Its translation is CASSAQGKGELFF.

The CDR3 spells CATSRFGGNEKLFF. CDR3 nucleotides: TGTGCCACCAGCAGGTTCGGGGGAAATGAAAAACTGTTTTTT. The V call is TRBV15, the J call TRBJ1-4; TRBD1 is a possible D gene (5 bases). With 3 bases removed from V and 5 bases from J, the gap between germline ends came to 10 bases. This CDR3 comprises 14 residues. In germline, CDR1 is LNHNV, CDR2 YYDKDF (reference sequence).

This clone has a handful of counts. The chain joins TRBV7-8 to TRBJ2-7; D is undetermined. With 6 bases removed from V and 2 bases from J, the gap between germline ends came to 11 bases. Germline CDR1 reads SGHVS; CDR2 reads FQNEAQ. CDR3 size: 13 residues. CDR3 residues: CASRDGRTYEQYF. In nucleotides, the CDR3 is TGTGCCAGCAGGGACGGACGAACCTACGAGCAGTACTTC.

This clone was detected a few times. The gene calls are TRBV5-4 and TRBJ2-1, with D perhaps matching TRBD1 (6 bases). In germline, CDR1 is SGHNT, CDR2 YYREEE (reference sequence). There are 15 residues in the CDR3. The V end lost 4 bases, the J end lost 6 bases, and 17 bases lay between the germline ends. The CDR3 region is CASSVDSAPSNEQFF. CDR3 bases: TGTGCCAGCAGCGTGGACAGCGCACCAAGCAATGAGCAGTTCTTC.

This sequence joins TRBV7-3 and TRBJ2-2, with D perhaps TRBD1 (5 bases). V was shortened by 5 bases and J by 3 bases, with 7 bases between the two germline ends. Germline CDR1 reads SGHTA; CDR2 reads FQGTGA. There are 13 residues in the CDR3. The CDR3 bases are TGTGCCAGCAGCGAACAGGACACCGGGGAGCTGTTTTTT. This sequence encodes CASSEQDTGELFF. The full variable domain, with the rest looked up from reference TRBV7-3 and TRBJ2-2, is GAGVSQTPSNKVTEKGKYVELRCDPISGHTALYWYRQSLGQGPEFLIYFQGTGAADDSGLPNDRFFAVRPEGSVSTLKIQRTERGDSAVYLCASSEQDTGELFFGEGSRLTVL.

The chain joins TRBV10-3 to TRBJ2-3, with D possibly TRBD2 on 6 matching bases. The CDR3 extends over 15 amino acids. V lost 6 bases, J lost 1 base, and 14 bases lay in between. CDR1 is ENHRY, CDR2 SYGVKD, per germline. The CDR3 loop reads CAIRARGFGTDTQYF. In nucleotides, the CDR3 is TGTGCCATCAGAGCCCGGGGGTTCGGCACAGATACGCAGTATTTT.

V and J are TRBV30 and TRBJ1-4; D is unresolved. The CDR3 runs 16 residues. The germline V gene has CDR1 GTSNPN and CDR2 SVGIG (reference sequence). V shed 0 bases and J shed 2 bases, with 13 bases lying between them. The CDR3 DNA follows: TGTGCCTGGAGTGTAGGACGGAGGATGACTAATGAAAAACTGTTTTTT. Translation: CAWSVGRRMTNEKLFF. Full variable domain (remainder filled in from reference TRBV30 and TRBJ1-4): SQTIHQWPATLVQPVGSPLSLECTVEGTSNPNLYWYRQAAGRGLQLLFYSVGIGQISSEVPQNLSASRPQDRQFILSSKKLLLSDSGFYLCAWSVGRRMTNEKLFFGSGTQLSVL.

The V call is TRBV13, the J call TRBJ2-7, with 11 bases aligning to TRBD1. The germline V gene has CDR1 PRHDT and CDR2 FYEKMQ (reference sequence). After removal of 5 bases from V and 1 base from J, the junction contained 10 bases not matched to a gene. The CDR3 is 17 amino acids. DNA of the CDR3: TGTGCCAGCAGCCGAATGGGACAGGGGGGACGATCCTACGAGCAGTACTTC. Protein: CASSRMGQGGRSYEQYF.

This clone was counted at least ten times. The gene calls are TRBV6-1 and TRBJ2-4; 9 positions agree with TRBD2. This CDR3 is 20 amino acids long. CDR1 is MNHNS, CDR2 SASEGT, per germline. The V and J ends lost 1 base and 3 bases, in that order; junction bases with no gene match: 16. CDR3 amino acids: CASSEEGAGTSRYNKNIQYF. The CDR3 nucleotides are TGTGCCAGCAGTGAAGAGGGGGCCGGGACTAGCAGGTATAACAAAAACATTCAGTACTTC.

The chain carries TRBV5-1 and TRBJ2-1; 12 bases fit TRBD2. The germline V gene encodes CDR1 SGHRS and CDR2 YFSETQ. The CDR3 has 14 residues. After removal of 7 bases from V and 9 bases from J, the junction contained 8 bases not matched to a gene. CDR3 sequence (DNA): TGCGCCAGCGGGGCGCTAGCGGGAGGGACTGAGCAGTTCTTC. It is translated as CASGALAGGTEQFF. The variable domain in full, with the rest retrieved from reference TRBV5-1 and TRBJ2-1, is KAGVTQTPRYLIKTRGQQVTLSCSPISGHRSVSWYQQTPGQGLQFLFEYFSETQRNKGNFPGRFSGRQFSNSRSEMNVSTLELGDSALYLCASGALAGGTEQFFGPGTRLTVL.

A few counts support this clone. The chain has TRBV7-9 and TRBJ1-1; D not resolved. Deletions cut 6 bases from V and 12 bases from J, with 14 bases between. Germline CDR1 reads SEHNR; CDR2 reads FQNEAQ (reference sequence). The CDR3 is 11 amino acids. CDR3 amino acids: CASSLGSRTFF. In DNA, the CDR3 is TGTGCCAGCAGTCTTGGCTCACGGACTTTCTTT.

The chain is built from TRBV6-1 and TRBJ1-2; D remains unclear. The germline gives CDR1 MNHNS, CDR2 SASEGT. V shed 9 bases and J shed 2 bases, with 16 bases lying between them. The CDR3 contains 14 residues. CDR3 protein: CASTKAQVNYGYTF. The CDR3 DNA follows: TGTGCCAGTACCAAAGCCCAGGTGAACTATGGCTACACCTTC.

The V gene is TRBV2, the J gene TRBJ2-5; D might be TRBD2 (5 bases). Germline V gives CDR1 SNHLY, CDR2 FYNNEI. Trimming took 6 bases from V and 2 from J, leaving 13 bases between them. CDR3 length equals 14 residues. CDR3 in DNA: TGTGCCAGCAGATCGGACGGGGAGCAAGAGACCCAGTACTTC. Amino acid sequence: CASRSDGEQETQYF.